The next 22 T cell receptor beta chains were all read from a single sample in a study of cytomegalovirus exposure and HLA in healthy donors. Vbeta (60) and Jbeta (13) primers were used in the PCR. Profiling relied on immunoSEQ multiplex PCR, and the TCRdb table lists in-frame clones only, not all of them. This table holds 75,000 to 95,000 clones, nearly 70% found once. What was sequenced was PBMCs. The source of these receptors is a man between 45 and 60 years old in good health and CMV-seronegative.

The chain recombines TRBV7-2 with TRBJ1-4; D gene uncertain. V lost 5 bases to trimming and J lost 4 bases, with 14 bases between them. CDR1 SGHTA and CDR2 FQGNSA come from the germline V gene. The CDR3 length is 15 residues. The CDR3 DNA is TGTGCCAGCAGCCGGTCATCAGGTTATAATGAAAAACTGTTTTTT. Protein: CASSRSSGYNEKLFF.

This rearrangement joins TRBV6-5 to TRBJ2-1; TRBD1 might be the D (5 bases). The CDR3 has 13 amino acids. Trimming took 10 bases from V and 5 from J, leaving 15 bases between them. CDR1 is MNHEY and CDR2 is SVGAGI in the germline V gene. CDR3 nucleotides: TGTGCCACCCAGGGATGGTCCAACAATGAGCAGTTCTTC. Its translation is CATQGWSNNEQFF.

The CDR3 region is CASSGVQINQPQHF. The CDR3 DNA follows: TGTGCCAGCAGTGGAGTACAGATCAATCAGCCCCAGCATTTT. This chain joins TRBV2 and TRBJ1-5; D is undetermined. Trimming pared 4 bases from V and 3 bases from J, leaving 10 bases between. The germline CDR1 and CDR2 sequences are SNHLY and FYNNEI. CDR3 length: 14 residues.

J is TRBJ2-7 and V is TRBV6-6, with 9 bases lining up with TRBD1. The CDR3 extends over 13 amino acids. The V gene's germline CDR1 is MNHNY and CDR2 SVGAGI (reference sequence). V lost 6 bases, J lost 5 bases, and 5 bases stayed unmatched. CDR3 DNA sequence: TGTGCCAGCAGGCGAACAGGGGGCGACGAGCAGTACTTC. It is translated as CASRRTGGDEQYF.

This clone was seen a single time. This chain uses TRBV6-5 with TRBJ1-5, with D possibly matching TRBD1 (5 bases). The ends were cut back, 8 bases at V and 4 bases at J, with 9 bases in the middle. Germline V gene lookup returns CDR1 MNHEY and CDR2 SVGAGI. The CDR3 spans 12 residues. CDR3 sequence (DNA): TGTGCCAGCCGGCGGGGGAATCAGCCCCAGCATTTT. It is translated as CASRRGNQPQHF.

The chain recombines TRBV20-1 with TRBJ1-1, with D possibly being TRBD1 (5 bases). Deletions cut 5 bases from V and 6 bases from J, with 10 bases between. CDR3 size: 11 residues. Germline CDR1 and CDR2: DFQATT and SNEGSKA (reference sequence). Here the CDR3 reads CSAAKTAEAFF. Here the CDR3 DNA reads TGCAGTGCTGCCAAGACAGCTGAAGCTTTCTTT.

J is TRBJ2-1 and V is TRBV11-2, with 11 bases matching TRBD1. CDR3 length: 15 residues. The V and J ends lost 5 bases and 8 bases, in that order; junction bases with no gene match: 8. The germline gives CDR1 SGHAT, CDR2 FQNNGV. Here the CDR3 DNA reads TGTGCCAGCAGCCCTGGGACAGGGGGAGGCGATGAGCAGTTCTTC. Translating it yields CASSPGTGGGDEQFF.

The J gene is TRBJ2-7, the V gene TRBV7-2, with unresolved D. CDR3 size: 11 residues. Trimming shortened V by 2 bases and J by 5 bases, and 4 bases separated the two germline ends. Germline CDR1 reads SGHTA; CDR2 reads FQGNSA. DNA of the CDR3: TGTGCCAGCAGCTTAATCGACGAGCAGTACTTC. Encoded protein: CASSLIDEQYF.

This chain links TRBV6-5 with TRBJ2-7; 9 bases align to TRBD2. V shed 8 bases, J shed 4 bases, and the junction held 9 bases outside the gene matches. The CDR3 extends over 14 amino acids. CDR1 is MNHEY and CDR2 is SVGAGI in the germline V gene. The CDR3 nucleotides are TGTGCCAGCTCGCGCGCGGGGGGGCCTTACGAGCAGTACTTC. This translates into CASSRAGGPYEQYF.

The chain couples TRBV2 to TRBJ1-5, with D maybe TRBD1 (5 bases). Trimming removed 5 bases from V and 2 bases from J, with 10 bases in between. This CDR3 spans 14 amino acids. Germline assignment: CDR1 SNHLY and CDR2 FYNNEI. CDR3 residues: CASSFGQGNQPQHF. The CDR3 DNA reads TGTGCCAGCAGTTTCGGACAAGGCAATCAGCCCCAGCATTTT. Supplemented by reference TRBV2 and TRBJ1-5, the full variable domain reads EPEVTQTPSHQVTQMGQEVILRCVPISNHLYFYWYRQILGQKVEFLVSFYNNEISEKSEIFDDQFSVERPDGSNFTLKIRSTKLEDSAMYFCASSFGQGNQPQHFGDGTRLSIL.

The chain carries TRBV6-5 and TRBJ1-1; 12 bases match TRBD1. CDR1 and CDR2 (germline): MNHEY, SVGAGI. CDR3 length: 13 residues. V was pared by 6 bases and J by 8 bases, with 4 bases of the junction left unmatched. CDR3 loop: CASRFGTGGEAFF. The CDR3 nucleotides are TGTGCCAGCAGATTCGGGACAGGGGGCGAAGCTTTCTTT.

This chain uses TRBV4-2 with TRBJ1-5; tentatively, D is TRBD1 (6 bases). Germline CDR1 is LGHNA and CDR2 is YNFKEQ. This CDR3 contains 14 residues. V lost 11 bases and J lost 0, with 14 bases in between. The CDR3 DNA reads TGTGCCTCGGCCGGGACACTTAGCAATCAGCCCCAGCATTTT. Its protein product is CASAGTLSNQPQHF.

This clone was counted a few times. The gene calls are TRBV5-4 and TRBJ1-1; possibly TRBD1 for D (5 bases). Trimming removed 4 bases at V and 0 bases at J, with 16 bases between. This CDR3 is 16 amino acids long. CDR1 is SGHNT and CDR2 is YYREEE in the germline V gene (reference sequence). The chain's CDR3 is CASSPGGGLMNTEAFF. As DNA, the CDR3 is TGTGCCAGCAGCCCGGGGGGAGGGCTTATGAACACTGAAGCTTTCTTT.

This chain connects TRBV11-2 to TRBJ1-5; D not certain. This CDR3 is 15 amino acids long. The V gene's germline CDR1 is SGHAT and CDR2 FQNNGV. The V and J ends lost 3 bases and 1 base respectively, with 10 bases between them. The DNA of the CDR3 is TGTGCCAGCAGCTTCAGTGGCGGAAGCAATCAGCCCCAGCATTTT. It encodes CASSFSGGSNQPQHF.

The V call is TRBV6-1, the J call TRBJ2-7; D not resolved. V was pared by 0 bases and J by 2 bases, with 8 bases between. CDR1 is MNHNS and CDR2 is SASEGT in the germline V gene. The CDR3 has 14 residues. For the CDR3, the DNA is TGTGCCAGCAGTGAAGCGGGCCTAACCTACGAGCAGTACGTC. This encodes CASSEAGLTYEQYV.

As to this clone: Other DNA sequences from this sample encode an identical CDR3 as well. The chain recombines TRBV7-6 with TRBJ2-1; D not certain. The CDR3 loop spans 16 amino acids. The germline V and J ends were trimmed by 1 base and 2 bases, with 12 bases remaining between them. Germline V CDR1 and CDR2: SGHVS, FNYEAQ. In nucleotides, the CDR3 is TGTGCCAGCAGCTTAGACAGATATCCCACCTACAATGAGCAGTTCTTC. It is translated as CASSLDRYPTYNEQFF.

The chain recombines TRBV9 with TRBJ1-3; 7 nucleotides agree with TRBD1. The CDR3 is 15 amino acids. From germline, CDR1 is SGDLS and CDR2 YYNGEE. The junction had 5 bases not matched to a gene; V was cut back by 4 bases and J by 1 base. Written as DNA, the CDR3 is TGTGCCAGCAGCCAACAGGGGTGGTCTGGAAACACCATATATTTT. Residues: CASSQQGWSGNTIYF. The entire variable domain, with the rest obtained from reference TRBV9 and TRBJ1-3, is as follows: DSGVTQTPKHLITATGQRVTLRCSPRSGDLSVYWYQQSLDQGLQFLIQYYNGEERAKGNILERFSAQQFPDLHSELNLSSLELGDSALYFCASSQQGWSGNTIYFGEGSWLTVV.

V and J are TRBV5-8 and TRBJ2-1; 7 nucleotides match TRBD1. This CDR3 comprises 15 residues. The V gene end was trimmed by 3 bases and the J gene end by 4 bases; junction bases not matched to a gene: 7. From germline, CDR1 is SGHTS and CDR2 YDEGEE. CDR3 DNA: TGTGCCAGCAGCTCTCGGACAGGACATTACAATGAGCAGTTCTTC. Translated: CASSSRTGHYNEQFF.

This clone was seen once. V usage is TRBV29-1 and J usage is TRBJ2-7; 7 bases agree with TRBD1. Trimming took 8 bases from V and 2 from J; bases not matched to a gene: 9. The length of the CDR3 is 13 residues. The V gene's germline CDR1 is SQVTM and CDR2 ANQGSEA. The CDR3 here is CSLGTVKTYEQYF. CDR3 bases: TGCAGCCTCGGGACAGTGAAAACCTACGAGCAGTACTTC.

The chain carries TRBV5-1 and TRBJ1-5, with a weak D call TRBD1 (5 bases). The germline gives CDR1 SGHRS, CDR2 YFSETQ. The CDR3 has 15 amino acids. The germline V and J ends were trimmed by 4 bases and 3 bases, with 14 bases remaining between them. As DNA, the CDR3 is TGCGCCAGCAGCCACGGTGGGGGGGACAATCAGCCCCAGCATTTT. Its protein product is CASSHGGGDNQPQHF.

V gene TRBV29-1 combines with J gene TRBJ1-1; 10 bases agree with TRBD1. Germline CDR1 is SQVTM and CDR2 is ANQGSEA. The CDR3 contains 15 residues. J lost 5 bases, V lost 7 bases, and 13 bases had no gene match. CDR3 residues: CSAGRGQGGATEAFF. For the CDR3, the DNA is TGCAGCGCCGGAAGAGGACAGGGGGGGGCAACTGAAGCTTTCTTT.

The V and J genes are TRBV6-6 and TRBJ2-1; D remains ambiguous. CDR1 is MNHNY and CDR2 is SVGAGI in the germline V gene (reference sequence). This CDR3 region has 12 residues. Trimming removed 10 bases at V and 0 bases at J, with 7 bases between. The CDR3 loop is CATRSSYNEQFF. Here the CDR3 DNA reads TGTGCCACCAGGAGCTCCTACAATGAGCAGTTCTTC.